Each of the 17 T cell receptor beta chains below was sequenced from the same sample in a study of control samples from healthy donors and cancer patients. Only in-frame clones appear in the TCRdb table, and some are missing; sequencing was by immunoSEQ multiplex PCR. The sample contains 150,000 to 200,000 clones, 91% of which appear only once. The material sequenced was blood. Receptor source: a woman aged 40-49 years in good health.

In its sample, this clone was seen once. The rearrangement joins TRBV18 to TRBJ2-1; D unclear. The V gene lost 3 bases and the J gene lost 7 bases, with 10 bases spanning the gap. Germline CDR1 and CDR2: KGHSH and LQKENI. The CDR3 runs 13 residues. CDR3 amino acids: CASSPEIGNEQFF. In DNA, the CDR3 is TGTGCCAGCTCACCGGAGATTGGTAATGAGCAGTTCTTC.

This chain joins TRBV27 and TRBJ1-4; D uncertain. The length of the CDR3 is 18 residues. Trimming shortened V by 6 bases and J by 6 bases, and 26 bases separated the two germline ends. The germline V gene has CDR1 MNHEY and CDR2 SMNVEV (reference sequence). CDR3 DNA sequence: TGTGCCAGCAGCTCCGAACGCGGCTCGCCCGTGAGGGATGAAAAACTGTTTTTT. This gives the protein CASSSERGSPVRDEKLFF. The whole variable domain, filled in from reference TRBV27 and TRBJ1-4, reads EAQVTQNPRYLITVTGKKLTVTCSQNMNHEYMSWYRQDPGLGLRQIYYSMNVEVTDKGDVPEGYKVSRKEKRNFPLILESPSPNQTSLYFCASSSERGSPVRDEKLFFGSGTQLSVL.

The chain joins TRBV6-5 to TRBJ2-1; D is possibly TRBD2 (7 bases). The CDR3 is made up of 14 amino acids. The germline V gene has CDR1 MNHEY and CDR2 SVGAGI. Trimming stripped 6 bases from V and 10 bases from J, with 19 bases between. The CDR3 sequence is CASSLRGGHAEQFF. For the CDR3, the DNA is TGTGCCAGCAGCCTACGCGGGGGACACGCGGAGCAGTTCTTC.

V gene TRBV5-4 combines with J gene TRBJ1-1; 7 nucleotides align to TRBD1. V lost 4 bases and J lost 8; bases outside the gene matches: 8. Germline V gene data show CDR1 as SGHNT and CDR2 as YYREEE (reference sequence). The CDR3 has 13 amino acids. This chain's CDR3 is CASSGSQGEEAFF. CDR3 DNA: TGTGCCAGCAGCGGGTCCCAGGGGGAAGAAGCTTTCTTT. The whole variable domain, remainder taken from reference TRBV5-4 and TRBJ1-1, is ETGVTQSPTHLIKTRGQQVTLRCSSQSGHNTVSWYQQALGQGPQFIFQYYREEENGRGNFPPRFSGLQFPNYSSELNVNALELDDSALYLCASSGSQGEEAFFGQGTRLTVV.

The chain is built from TRBV3-1 (or the pseudogene TRBV3-2) and TRBJ1-3, with D perhaps matching TRBD1 (5 bases). Germline-derived CDR1 and CDR2 are LGHDT and YNNKEL (reference sequence). V was trimmed by 1 base and J by 3 bases, leaving 7 bases between them. There are 14 residues in the CDR3. In nucleotides, the CDR3 is TGTGCCAGCAGCCAAGCAGGGAATGGAAACACCATATATTTT. Its protein product is CASSQAGNGNTIYF.

This sequence joins TRBV5-4 and TRBJ2-2; 7 positions agree with TRBD2. The CDR3 is made up of 16 amino acids. In germline, CDR1 is SGHNT, CDR2 YYREEE (reference sequence). Trimming took 4 bases from V and 0 from J; bases not matched to a gene: 6. The CDR3 loop is CASSPVGGTNTGELFF. In nucleotides, the CDR3 is TGTGCCAGCAGCCCCGTGGGGGGGACGAACACCGGGGAGCTGTTTTTT.

The CDR3 coding sequence is TGTGCCAGAGGGGACCTCAACAATGAGCAGTTCTTC. As protein: CARGDLNNEQFF. The V call is TRBV2, the J call TRBJ2-1; D is perhaps TRBD1 or TRBD2 (5 bases each). The CDR3 is made up of 12 amino acids. Trimming took 9 bases from V and 5 from J, leaving 11 bases between them. The germline V gene has CDR1 SNHLY and CDR2 FYNNEI. Supplemented by reference TRBV2 and TRBJ2-1, the full variable domain reads EPEVTQTPSHQVTQMGQEVILRCVPISNHLYFYWYRQILGQKVEFLVSFYNNEISEKSEIFDDQFSVERPDGSNFTLKIRSTKLEDSAMYFCARGDLNNEQFFGPGTRLTVL.

The V gene is TRBV6-5, the J gene TRBJ1-2; TRBD1 agrees at 9 bases. With 2 bases clipped from V and 10 bases from J, the junction kept 8 bases outside the gene matches. This CDR3 has 14 residues. Germline V CDR1 and CDR2: MNHEY, SVGAGI. The CDR3 DNA is TGTGCCAGCAGTTACGTCGGACAGGGGATCTCCTACACCTTC. Protein product: CASSYVGQGISYTF.

In the case of this clone: Other DNA variants within this sample encode the same CDR3. The J gene is TRBJ2-7, the V gene TRBV24-1; unclear D gene. The CDR3 has 11 residues. Trimming pared 3 bases from V and 4 bases from J, leaving 3 bases between. Per germline, CDR1 KGHDR and CDR2 SFDVKD. The CDR3 loop reads CATSDGYEQYF. In DNA, the CDR3 is TGTGCCACCAGTGATGGGTACGAGCAGTACTTC.

This clone was seen only a few times. The chain couples TRBV18 to TRBJ1-1; D ambiguous. The CDR3 is 14 amino acids. The germline gives CDR1 KGHSH, CDR2 LQKENI. The V end lost 1 base, the J end lost 0 bases, and 6 bases lay between the germline ends. CDR3 loop: CASSPQGMNTEAFF. CDR3 in DNA: TGTGCCAGCTCACCACAGGGTATGAACACTGAAGCTTTCTTT.

V usage is TRBV3-1 (or the pseudogene TRBV3-2) and J usage is TRBJ1-4; tentatively, D is TRBD1 (5 bases). The germline V and J ends were trimmed by 1 base and 8 bases, with 8 bases remaining between them. The CDR3 consists of 13 residues. Germline V lookup: CDR1 LGHDT, CDR2 YNNKEL (reference sequence). Here the CDR3 reads CASSQVGHEKLFF. The CDR3 region has the DNA TGTGCCAGCAGCCAAGTGGGGCACGAAAAACTGTTTTTT.

This clone was observed a few times. The chain recombines TRBV6-1 with TRBJ1-1; tentative D call: TRBD1 (5 bases). The CDR3 is 12 amino acids. The germline V gene encodes CDR1 MNHNS and CDR2 SASEGT. V gave up 3 bases and J gave up 10 bases, with 12 bases separating them. CDR3 loop: CASSDTGVRAFF. The DNA of the CDR3 is TGTGCCAGCAGTGATACGGGGGTGAGAGCTTTCTTT.

The chain combines TRBV7-8 with TRBJ1-1; D call uncertain. CDR3 size: 15 residues. Germline V gene sequence: CDR1 SGHVS, CDR2 FQNEAQ. The V and J ends lost 1 base and 0 bases respectively, with 9 bases between them. CDR3 coding DNA: TGTGCCAGCAGCTTAGAAGTCCTGATGAACACTGAAGCTTTCTTT. It yields the protein CASSLEVLMNTEAFF.

As DNA, the CDR3 is TGTGCCAGCAGCCGACAGGGGTTTAATTCACCCCTCCACTTT. This sequence encodes CASSRQGFNSPLHF. This chain uses TRBV28 with TRBJ1-6; 8 positions agree with TRBD1. V dropped 6 bases and J dropped 6; count of bases not matched to a gene: 4. CDR3 size: 14 residues. In germline, CDR1 is MDHEN, CDR2 SYDVKM. The full variable domain, completed using reference TRBV28 and TRBJ1-6, is DVKVTQSSRYLVKRTGEKVFLECVQDMDHENMFWYRQDPGLGLRLIYFSYDVKMKEKGDIPEGYSVSREKKERFSLILESASTNQTSMYLCASSRQGFNSPLHFGNGTRLTVT.

The chain carries TRBV9 and TRBJ2-4, with 9 nucleotides matching TRBD1. This CDR3 comprises 16 residues. Germline values: CDR1 SGDLS, CDR2 YYNGEE. Losses at the gene ends were 2 bases for V and 6 bases for J; bases not matched to a gene: 9. CDR3 in amino acids: CASSVATGGVGNIQYF. CDR3 nucleotides: TGTGCCAGCAGCGTCGCCACAGGGGGCGTTGGAAACATTCAGTACTTC.

The sample holds one count of this clone. Other DNA sequences in the sample encode the same CDR3. The gene calls are TRBV11-2 and TRBJ2-5; D is possibly TRBD2 (6 bases). V shed 5 bases and J shed 5 bases, with 6 bases lying between them. Looked up from germline, CDR1 is SGHAT and CDR2 is FQNNGV. The CDR3 loop spans 11 amino acids. CDR3 in amino acids: CASSRGETQYF. DNA for the CDR3: TGTGCCAGCAGCCGGGGGGAGACCCAGTACTTC.

This clone showed up just once. This sequence joins TRBV5-6 and TRBJ1-1; maybe TRBD1 (6 bases). Germline CDR1 reads SGHDT; CDR2 reads YYEEEE. The CDR3 extends over 11 amino acids. The ends were cut back, 2 bases at V and 11 bases at J, with 10 bases in the middle. CDR3 loop: CASSLQGMAFF. DNA for the CDR3: TGTGCCAGCAGCTTACAGGGAATGGCTTTCTTT. Supplemented by reference TRBV5-6 and TRBJ1-1, the full variable domain reads DAGVTQSPTHLIKTRGQQVTLRCSPKSGHDTVSWYQQALGQGPQFIFQYYEEEERQRGNFPDRFSGHQFPNYSSELNVNALLLGDSALYLCASSLQGMAFFGQGTRLTVV.